The 7 T cell receptor beta chains below were found in one sample sequenced in a study of blood T cell repertoires in COVID-19. The repertoire was sequenced with immunoSEQ multiplex PCR; TCRdb's copy has only in-frame clones and lacks some. The table has some 250,000 clones, approximately 86% seen once. Sequencing input: peripheral blood. The receptors originated from a woman younger than 45 who had recovered from COVID-19.

CDR3 in amino acids: CARNHRNTEAFF. CDR3 DNA: TGTGCCAGGAACCACAGGAACACTGAAGCTTTCTTT. The chain recombines TRBV12-3 or TRBV12-4 with TRBJ1-1, with D unclear. The CDR3 consists of 12 residues. Trimming took off 9 bases at V and 1 base at J, with 9 bases between the two ends.

V is TRBV7-2 and J is TRBJ2-1; 7 nucleotides agree with TRBD1. Per the germline V gene, CDR1 is SGHTA and CDR2 is FQGNSA. J was trimmed by 6 bases and V by 0 bases; bases with no gene match: 5. The CDR3 contains 15 residues. The CDR3 region has the DNA TGTGCCAGCAGCTTAGCAGGGACAGCCACCAATGAGCAGTTCTTC. Its protein product is CASSLAGTATNEQFF.

The chain is built from TRBV7-9 and TRBJ2-7; D is possibly TRBD1 (6 bases). The CDR3 is 14 amino acids. Germline CDR1 is SEHNR and CDR2 is FQNEAQ (reference sequence). The germline V and J ends were trimmed by 6 bases and 1 base, with 13 bases remaining between them. The CDR3 sequence is CASRADRPSYEQYF. The CDR3 DNA is TGTGCCAGCAGGGCCGACAGGCCTTCCTACGAGCAGTACTTC.

The CDR3 loop reads CASSLGPTGTKGDEQFF. The CDR3 nucleotides read TGCGCCAGCAGCTTGGGCCCCACCGGGACTAAGGGGGATGAGCAGTTCTTC. V usage is TRBV5-1 and J usage is TRBJ2-1, with a possible D match to TRBD2 (7 bases). V lost 0 bases and J 8 bases, leaving 21 bases between the germline ends. Per the germline V gene, CDR1 is SGHRS and CDR2 is YFSETQ. The CDR3 loop spans 17 amino acids.

This chain links TRBV25-1 with TRBJ2-2; 9 bases fit TRBD1. Trimming at V came to 5 bases and at J to 0 bases, leaving 10 bases not matched to a gene. This CDR3 has 18 residues. Per the germline V gene, CDR1 is MGHDK and CDR2 is SYGVNS. CDR3 sequence (DNA): TGTGCCAGCAGTACCCAGGGACAGGGCAGACCGAACACCGGGGAGCTGTTTTTT. It translates to CASSTQGQGRPNTGELFF. The full variable domain, rest sourced from reference TRBV25-1 and TRBJ2-2, is EADIYQTPRYLVIGTGKKITLECSQTMGHDKMYWYQQDPGMELHLIHYSYGVNSTEKGDLSSESTVSRIRTEHFPLTLESARPSHTSQYLCASSTQGQGRPNTGELFFGEGSRLTVL.

The V and J genes are TRBV19 and TRBJ1-1; 7 positions match TRBD1. CDR1 is LNHDA and CDR2 is SQIVND in the germline V gene (reference sequence). Trimming cost V 7 bases and J 1 base; bases outside gene matches: 9. The CDR3 is 15 amino acids. CDR3 sequence: CASILTGLRNTEAFF. For the CDR3, the DNA is TGTGCCAGTATCCTGACAGGGTTAAGGAACACTGAAGCTTTCTTT.

The gene calls are TRBV6-5 and TRBJ1-1, with D possibly matching TRBD1 (5 bases). This CDR3 spans 14 amino acids. Germline V gene data show CDR1 as MNHEY and CDR2 as SVGAGI. V was clipped by 6 bases and J by 1 base, with 12 bases between them. The CDR3 reads CASSRDFSNTEAFF. For the CDR3, the DNA is TGTGCCAGCAGCAGGGACTTTTCGAACACTGAAGCTTTCTTT.